There are a few counts of the clone carrying this T cell receptor beta chain. Its antigen remains unknown. The data originate from a study of shared clonotypes between healthy human individuals. Broader study findings: The low donor count limited represented genetic and exposure-history diversity.

Sequencing was performed with immunoSEQ multiplex PCR; in TCRdb, only in-frame clones are kept and a portion is missing. This sample carries 450,000 to 650,000 clones, 70% to 80% of them seen once, and the ten largest clones take about 12%. In germline, CDR1 is SNHLY, CDR2 FYNNEI. The CDR3 covers 13 residues. Between the trimmed V and J ends, which lost 6 bases and 0 bases, there was a span of 8 bases. Sequenced input: PBMCs. This chain joins TRBV2 and TRBJ1-1; D possibly corresponds to TRBD1 (6 bases). The sequence was collected from a woman between 35 and 50 years old in good health. Some clones in this sample may be carry-over from other donors' samples. CDR3 in amino acids: CASRPGVNTEAFF. DNA for the CDR3: TGTGCCAGCAGGCCAGGGGTGAACACTGAAGCTTTCTTT. The full variable domain, rest sourced from reference TRBV2 and TRBJ1-1, is EPEVTQTPSHQVTQMGQEVILRCVPISNHLYFYWYRQILGQKVEFLVSFYNNEISEKSEIFDDQFSVERPDGSNFTLKIRSTKLEDSAMYFCASRPGVNTEAFFGQGTRLTVV.